These 15 T cell receptor beta chains were sequenced from one sample in a study of blood T cell repertoires in COVID-19. Measured with immunoSEQ multiplex PCR; TCRdb has only the in-frame clones, and not every one. This table holds 200,000 to 300,000 clones, around 87% found once. Specimen: peripheral blood. All receptors come from a woman in her forties or fifties with acute or convalescent COVID-19.

This rearrangement joins TRBV18 to TRBJ2-7; 8 nucleotides agree with TRBD1. The ends lost 4 bases at V and 12 bases at J; junction bases unmatched: 11. Germline V gene lookup returns CDR1 KGHSH and CDR2 LQKENI. The CDR3 covers 13 residues. The CDR3: CASSQRDRGRWYF. Here the CDR3 DNA reads TGTGCCAGCTCACAAAGAGACAGGGGACGGTGGTACTTC.

This rearrangement joins TRBV6-2 or TRBV6-3 to TRBJ2-3; D might be TRBD2 (6 bases). The CDR3 runs to 16 residues. Germline lookup yields CDR1 MNHEY and CDR2 SVGEGT. Trimming removed 4 bases at V and 2 bases at J, with 16 bases between. CDR3 sequence: CASSSLRDDHTDTQYF. DNA for the CDR3: TGTGCCAGCAGTTCGTTGCGGGACGATCACACAGATACGCAGTATTTT.

This chain joins TRBV27 and TRBJ2-1; perhaps TRBD2 as D (5 bases). The CDR3 length is 19 residues. Germline V gene lookup returns CDR1 MNHEY and CDR2 SMNVEV (reference sequence). V dropped 2 bases and J dropped 9 bases, with 29 bases sitting between them. The CDR3 region has the DNA TGTGCCAGCAGTTTAAGGATAAGAGGGCTCCGGATTCATCGAGGTGAGCAGTTCTTC. Its protein product is CASSLRIRGLRIHRGEQFF.

V and J are TRBV19 and TRBJ2-6; 8 positions agree with TRBD1. From germline, CDR1 is LNHDA and CDR2 SQIVND (reference sequence). V was pared by 6 bases and J by 0 bases, with 13 bases of the junction left unmatched. The CDR3 is 19 amino acids. The CDR3 sequence: CASRRSGTGSFSGANVLTF. CDR3 nucleotides: TGTGCCAGTAGACGTTCCGGGACAGGTTCTTTCTCTGGGGCCAACGTCCTGACTTTC.

The chain has TRBV9 and TRBJ2-4, with a possible D match to TRBD2 (6 bases). The CDR3 is 14 residues long. Germline CDR1 reads SGDLS; CDR2 reads YYNGEE. V was pared by 0 bases and J by 7 bases, with 11 bases between. CDR3 sequence: CASSVGAGRNIQYF. The CDR3 DNA reads as TGTGCCAGCAGCGTAGGTGCGGGAAGGAACATTCAGTACTTC.

This clone was seen more than once but under ten times. The V and J genes are TRBV10-3 and TRBJ1-1, with a possible D match to TRBD1 (6 bases). This CDR3 spans 13 amino acids. Germline CDR1 and CDR2: ENHRY and SYGVKD. Trimming removed 10 bases from V and 6 bases from J, with 18 bases in between. CDR3 loop: CATHEFEGAEAFF. The CDR3 nucleotides are TGTGCCACCCACGAGTTCGAGGGGGCTGAAGCTTTCTTT.

The chain has TRBV9 and TRBJ1-5; the D is unclear. CDR1 is SGDLS, CDR2 YYNGEE, per germline. This CDR3 contains 12 residues. Trimming cost V 0 bases and J 9 bases, with 7 bases left between them. CDR3 nucleotide sequence: TGTGCCAGCAGCGTAGCCCCGCGGCCCCAGCATTTT. It specifies CASSVAPRPQHF.

The chain combines TRBV3-1 (or the pseudogene TRBV3-2) with TRBJ1-1; 8 bases match TRBD1. V dropped 1 base and J dropped 12; count of bases not matched to a gene: 4. The CDR3 contains 12 residues. Per the germline V gene, CDR1 is LGHDT and CDR2 is YNNKEL (reference sequence). Here the CDR3 DNA reads TGTGCCAGCAGCCAAGGAGGACAGGGATCTTTCTTT. Translated, it gives CASSQGGQGSFF.

This chain uses TRBV5-1 with TRBJ1-1, with 11 bases aligning to TRBD1. V lost 3 bases to trimming and J lost 4 bases; unmatched junction nucleotides: 5. This CDR3 has 15 amino acids. The germline V gene encodes CDR1 SGHRS and CDR2 YFSETQ. CDR3 coding DNA: TGCGCCAGCAGCTCGGACAGGGGGCGAAGCACTGAAGCTTTCTTT. This sequence encodes CASSSDRGRSTEAFF. Using reference TRBV5-1 and TRBJ1-1 for the parts outside the CDR3, the full variable domain is KAGVTQTPRYLIKTRGQQVTLSCSPISGHRSVSWYQQTPGQGLQFLFEYFSETQRNKGNFPGRFSGRQFSNSRSEMNVSTLELGDSALYLCASSSDRGRSTEAFFGQGTRLTVV.

The chain links TRBV9 to TRBJ2-2; 7 bases line up with TRBD2. Per germline, CDR1 SGDLS and CDR2 YYNGEE. J lost 2 bases, V lost 4 bases, and 11 bases had no gene match. The CDR3 has 17 amino acids. The CDR3 DNA follows: TGTGCCAGCAGCCGTAGGGGCCAGCGGGGTAACACCGGGGAGCTGTTTTTT. This encodes CASSRRGQRGNTGELFF.

This chain links TRBV28 with TRBJ2-3; D uncertain. Deletions cut 3 bases from V and 2 bases from J, with 18 bases between. The CDR3 consists of 17 residues. Germline values: CDR1 MDHEN, CDR2 SYDVKM. CDR3 residues: CASSFVALRRLTDTQYF. The CDR3, as DNA: TGTGCCAGCAGTTTTGTAGCTTTGCGGAGACTCACAGATACGCAGTATTTT.

The gene calls are TRBV2 and TRBJ1-2; perhaps TRBD1 as D (6 bases). The V gene's germline CDR1 is SNHLY and CDR2 FYNNEI. V was pared by 3 bases and J by 2 bases, with 16 bases between. The CDR3 spans 16 residues. The CDR3 reads CASSEPGAIGNYGYTF. The DNA for the CDR3 is TGTGCCAGCAGTGAGCCAGGGGCTATCGGAAACTATGGCTACACCTTC.

The chain carries TRBV6-2 or TRBV6-3 and TRBJ1-2, with TRBD1 identical over 10 bases. J gave up 5 bases and V 5 bases, and 11 bases lay outside the gene matches. This CDR3 is 16 amino acids long. Germline CDR1 is MNHEY and CDR2 is SVGEGT. In DNA, the CDR3 is TGTGCCAGCAGTCAACCGCCACCGGGACAGGGGTATGGCTACACCTTC. Amino acid sequence: CASSQPPPGQGYGYTF.

The DNA for the CDR3 is TGTGCCAGCAGCTTATTATCCGGGGCTAATGAAAAACTGTTTTTT. It yields the protein CASSLLSGANEKLFF. This sequence joins TRBV7-2 and TRBJ1-4; D uncertain. This CDR3 has 15 amino acids. The V end lost 2 bases, the J end lost 3 bases, and 10 bases lay between the germline ends. The germline V gene encodes CDR1 SGHTA and CDR2 FQGNSA.

The gene calls are TRBV19 and TRBJ1-2; a possible D gene is TRBD1 (5 bases). Germline lookup yields CDR1 LNHDA and CDR2 SQIVND (reference sequence). This CDR3 comprises 14 residues. Trimming took 5 bases from V and 8 from J, leaving 18 bases between them. CDR3 in DNA: TGTGCCAGTAGTCTCGTGTGGGACTCCGACGGCTACACCTTC. It specifies CASSLVWDSDGYTF.